This T cell receptor beta chain comes out of a study of a mutant IDH1 vaccine in newly diagnosed glioma. Overall study: Beginning 4-6 weeks after radiotherapy alone, or with temozolomide cycles, vaccination took place. Prior therapy was radiotherapy, temozolomide, or both; most received both. Males made up about 62% and females roughly 40% of treated patients, whose mean age was roughly 40 years.

Generated by immunoSEQ multiplex PCR, the TCRdb table keeps only in-frame clones and is missing some. The data contain some 120,000 clones, around three quarters of them singletons. A note on this clone: Its antigen is not identified.

Time point in this sample: week 11, during vaccination. Vaccination comprised doses that each held 300 ug of mutant IDH1 20-mer peptide, plus topical imiquimod. Each astrocytoma in the donors was new, WHO grade 3 or 4, IDH1-mutant and ATRX-lost. Germline CDR1 reads MNHEY; CDR2 reads SMNVEV (reference sequence). This CDR3 spans 15 amino acids. The trim removed 5 bases at V and 6 bases at J, leaving 12 bases unmatched. The receptor was derived from a man between 40 and 49 years old with glioma. The starting material was PBMCs, obtained from a glioma patient whose treatment included an IDH1 peptide vaccine. V and J are TRBV27 and TRBJ2-7, with 8 bases matching TRBD2. CDR3 region: CASSPLSGGHSEQYF. For the CDR3, the DNA is TGTGCCAGCAGTCCCCTATCGGGGGGGCACAGCGAGCAGTACTTC.